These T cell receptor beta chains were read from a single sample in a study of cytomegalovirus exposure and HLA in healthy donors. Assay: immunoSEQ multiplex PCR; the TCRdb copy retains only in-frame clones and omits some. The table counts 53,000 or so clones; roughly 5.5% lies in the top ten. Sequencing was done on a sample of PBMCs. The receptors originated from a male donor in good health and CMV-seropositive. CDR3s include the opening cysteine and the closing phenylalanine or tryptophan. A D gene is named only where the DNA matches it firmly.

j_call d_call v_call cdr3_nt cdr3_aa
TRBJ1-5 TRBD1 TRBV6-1 TGTGCCAGCAGGGGACAGGGATCATCAGGGCCCCAGCATTTT CASRGQGSSGPQHF
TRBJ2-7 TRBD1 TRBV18 TGTGCCAGCTCACCTGACAGGGGGATGTACGAGCAGTACTTC CASSPDRGMYEQYF
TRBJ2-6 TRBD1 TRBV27 TGTGCCTCCTCGACAGGGAATTCTGGGGCCAACGTCCTGACTTTC CASSTGNSGANVLTF
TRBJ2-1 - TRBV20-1 TGCAGTGCCCCTAACACGGGGTTCTTC CSAPNTGFF
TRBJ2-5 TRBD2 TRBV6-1 TGTGCCAGCAGTGACCTAGCGGGGCAAGAGACCCAGTACTTC CASSDLAGQETQYF
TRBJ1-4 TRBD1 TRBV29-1 TGCAGCGCGGGGGGGACAGGGGGAGAAAAACTGTTTTTT CSAGGTGGEKLFF
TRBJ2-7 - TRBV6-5 TGTGCCAGCAGTTACTCAGGAGAAATAGCCTACGAGCAGTACTTC CASSYSGEIAYEQYF
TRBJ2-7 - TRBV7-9 TGTGCCAGCAGCCGGGTAGCAGTGAGCCCCTACGAGCAGTACTTC CASSRVAVSPYEQYF
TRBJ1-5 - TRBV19 TGTGCCAGTAAGGACAGCCATAGCAATCAGCCCCAGCATTTT CASKDSHSNQPQHF
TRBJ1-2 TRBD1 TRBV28 TGTGCCAGCAGGCCCGGGACAGAGTATGGCTACACCTTC CASRPGTEYGYTF
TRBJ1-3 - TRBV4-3 TGCGCCAGCAGCCAAACGGCTACTAGCTCTGGAAACACCATATATTTT CASSQTATSSGNTIYF
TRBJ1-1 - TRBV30 TGTGCCTGGATGGCAGGCACTGAAGCTTTCTTT CAWMAGTEAFF
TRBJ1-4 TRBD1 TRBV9 TGTGCCAGCAGCGACACAGGGGCCACTAATGAAAAACTGTTTTTT CASSDTGATNEKLFF
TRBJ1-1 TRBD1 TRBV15 TGTGCCACCAGCGCACTATTGGACAGGGGTTACACTGAAGCTTTCTTT CATSALLDRGYTEAFF
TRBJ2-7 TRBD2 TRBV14 TGTGCCAGCAGCCACCAGCGGGGGCCTTCCTACGAGCAGTACTTC CASSHQRGPSYEQYF
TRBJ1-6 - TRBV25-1 TGTGCCAGCAGTGAATTTGGGGGGAGGTCACCCCTCCACTTT CASSEFGGRSPLHF
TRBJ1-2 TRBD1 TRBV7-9 TGTGCCAGCAGCCCGGTTGGGACAGCCTATGGCTACACCTTC CASSPVGTAYGYTF
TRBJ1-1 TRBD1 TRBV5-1 TGCGCCAGCAGCTTACTGGGACAGGCCAACACTGAAGCTTTCTTT CASSLLGQANTEAFF
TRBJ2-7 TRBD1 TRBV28 TGTGCCAGCAGCACGACAGGGGGAGAATACGAGCAGTACTTC CASSTTGGEYEQYF
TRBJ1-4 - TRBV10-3 TGTGCCATCAGGGACCCCGGGGGGGACGAAAAACTGTTTTTT CAIRDPGGDEKLFF
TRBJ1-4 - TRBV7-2 TGTGCCAGCAGCCTAACAGACCATGGGGGGGGTGAAAAACTGTTTTTT CASSLTDHGGGEKLFF
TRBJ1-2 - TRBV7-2 TGTGCCAGCAGCCCGGGGGAGGGTTCCCGCACCTATGGCTACACCTTC CASSPGEGSRTYGYTF
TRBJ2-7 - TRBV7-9 TGTGCCAGCAGCTTAGTTCTAGGCCCCCCCTACGAGCAGTACTTC CASSLVLGPPYEQYF
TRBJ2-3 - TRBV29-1 TGCAGCGTTGCAGGTCGGGACAAATTAGATACGCAGTATTTT CSVAGRDKLDTQYF
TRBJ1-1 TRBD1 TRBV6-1 TGTGCCAGCAGTGAAGTTCGACAGGGTTACACTGAAGCTTTCTTT CASSEVRQGYTEAFF